The source of this TCR beta chain is a study of T-cell memory formation after mild COVID-19 (dated by TCRdb to 2020 to 2023). About the study as a whole: TCR sequence clusters from the two donors were largely donor specific. In a couple of donors, T-cell clones that expanded and contracted after mild COVID-19 were tracked by sequencing TCRalpha and TCRbeta repertoires over time. The cohort was made up of two young adult volunteers, one female and one male, who were previously healthy. What the research found in general, with its limitations: SARS-CoV-2 specificity of the second-wave clones peaking on day 37 was not confirmed. Only a couple of mild cases were covered in the study, and larger cohorts including severe cases with pre-infection samples were considered necessary. The detection of some responding clones in pre-infection memory suggests that pre-existing cross-reactive memory T cells joined the SARS-CoV-2 response. Clones contracting from day 15 to 85 had balanced CD4/CD8 phenotypes, while a second wave expanding from day 15 to 37 was biased towards CD4+. Contracting CD4+ clones were found mainly in CM and EM memory subsets, while CD8+ clones were enriched in EMRA.

This clonotype has only a few counts. This clone's antigen is unknown. Per-base qualities were not stored, and no clone one base away is much larger. The instrument was an Illumina NovaSeq 6000. TCRalpha and TCRbeta cDNA libraries were constructed by 5'RACE with constant-segment primers, with sample barcodes and unique molecular identifiers being introduced. RNA was extracted from every sample with Trizol reagent. The libraries were amplified in two PCR steps, and the second step added a second sample barcode and Illumina TruSeq adapters. Libraries were sequenced on an Illumina NovaSeq with 2 x 150 bp paired-end reads. The authors' analysis ran thus. With migec v1.2.7, reads were demultiplexed and then collapsed into UMI-guided consensus sequences. Using mixcr v2.1.11, UMI consensuses were aligned to TRA and TRB V and J templates and then assembled into clonotypes. Expanded or contracted clonotypes were those called significant by both edgeR and NoisET, with noise models trained on biological replicates. edgeR calls used a false discovery rate-adjusted p below 0.01 and a log2 fold-change threshold of 1. PCA with hierarchical clustering of max-normalized trajectories of the 1000 most abundant clonotypes was used as exploratory dynamics analysis. Each responding clone was given a CD4 or CD8 phenotype based on the CD4+ and CD8+ repertoires, which had been sequenced separately. Clones were called with MiXCR by TCRdb after fastp trimmed the public reads at Q25, and only in-frame beta chains were retained. Under each unique CDR3 protein, matching rows form one entry showing the most common genes and DNA. In this record, the V and J calls reflect TCRdb's handling and not the investigators' own analysis. Counted in this sample were roughly 550,000 distinct CDR3 sequences; around 21% of them appeared once. Together, the top ten hold under 15% of the sample.

Ficoll-Paque density gradient centrifugation was used to isolate PBMCs. From a lookup of the germline V gene (reference sequence), CDR1 and CDR2 are LNHDA and SQIVND. CDR3 length: 15 amino acids, cysteine to phenylalanine. Only the CDR3 region is kept as DNA, spanning 45 bases read in frame from base 1. Trimming removed 1 base from V and 4 bases from J; the gene matches leave 3 bases unexplained. The rearrangement joined TRBV19 to TRBJ2-1; the central 8 bases match TRBD1. The clonotype was recovered from an adult woman who had mild COVID-19 (a few samples of this study predate the infection). The sample titles of this study are shuffled in the database, so cell type and time point are left out; the donor was told from shared clones. Material for sequencing was PBMCs or a T cell subset sorted from them (not recorded which). The CDR3 reads as follows: CASSIATGAYNEQFF. The nucleotide sequence is TGTGCCAGTAGTATAGCGACAGGGGCTTACAATGAGCAGTTCTTC.